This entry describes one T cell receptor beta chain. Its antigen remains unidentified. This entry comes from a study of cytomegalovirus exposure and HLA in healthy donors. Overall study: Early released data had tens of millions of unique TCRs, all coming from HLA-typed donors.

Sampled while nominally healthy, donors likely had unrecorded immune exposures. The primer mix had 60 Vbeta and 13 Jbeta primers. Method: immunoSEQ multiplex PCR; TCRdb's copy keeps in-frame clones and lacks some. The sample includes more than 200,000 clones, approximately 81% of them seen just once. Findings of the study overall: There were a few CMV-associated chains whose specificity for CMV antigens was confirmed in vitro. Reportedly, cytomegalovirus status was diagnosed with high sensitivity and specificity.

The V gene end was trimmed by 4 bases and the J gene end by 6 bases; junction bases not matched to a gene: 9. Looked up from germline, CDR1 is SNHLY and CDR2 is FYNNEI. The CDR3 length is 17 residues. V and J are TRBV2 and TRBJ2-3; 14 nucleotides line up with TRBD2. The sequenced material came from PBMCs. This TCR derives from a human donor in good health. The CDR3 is CASSGRLAGGPVDTQYF. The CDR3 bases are TGTGCCAGCAGTGGCAGACTAGCGGGAGGGCCGGTGGATACGCAGTATTTT.